This is a list of T cell receptor beta chains from one sample in a study of response to subunit inactivated influenza vaccine. TCRdb re-analysed the RT-PCR reads in MiXCR, keeping a single row per CDR3 protein. This table holds 700,000 to 900,000 distinct CDR3 sequences, 21% found once. Sequencing used PBMCs from blood, obtained more than 4 days after vaccination. The receptors were sampled from a man aged 45 to 65 who received an inactivated influenza vaccine. Each CDR3 is given with its conserved first and last residue. The order of the fields is CDR3 DNA, CDR3 protein, clone size, V gene, D gene, J gene. The D gene is left open where the match is weak. Some rows have no size entry. The others give once, few or many, or a class for an expanded clone.

DNA: TGTGCCAGCAGCGAAAGGACTAGCGGTCGGGGATTACATAGTGAGCAGTTCTTC
CDR3: CASSERTSGRGLHSEQFF
size: -
V: TRBV12-3/TRBV12-4
D: TRBD2
J: TRBJ2-1

DNA: TGTGCCAGCACCTTGTCGGGGGCAGGGGGTAATGAAAAACTGTTTTTT
CDR3: CASTLSGAGGNEKLFF
size: -
V: TRBV12-3/TRBV12-4
D: TRBD1
J: TRBJ1-4

DNA: TGCGCCAGCAGCCAGGCGCCGGACAGGAACTACTATGGCTACACCTTC
CDR3: CASSQAPDRNYYGYTF
size: -
V: TRBV4-1
D: TRBD1
J: TRBJ1-2

DNA: TGTGCCAGCACCTCGACGGTGAACTATGGCTACACCTTC
CDR3: CASTSTVNYGYTF
size: few
V: TRBV12-3/TRBV12-4
D: -
J: TRBJ1-2

DNA: TGTGCCAGCAGCCTATCAACGGGGAGGGAAGCTTTCTTT
CDR3: CASSLSTGREAFF
size: -
V: TRBV12-3/TRBV12-4
D: -
J: TRBJ1-1

DNA: TGTGCCAGCAGTGGGCGCTACGAGCAGTACTTC
CDR3: CASSGRYEQYF
size: many
V: TRBV12-3/TRBV12-4
D: -
J: TRBJ2-7

DNA: TGCAGTGCCTGGACAGCTCTGGAGAATGAGCAGTTCTTC
CDR3: CSAWTALENEQFF
size: few
V: TRBV20-1
D: -
J: TRBJ2-1

DNA: TGTGCCAGCAGGTTTCAGCAGGGAGGCGAGCAGTTCTTC
CDR3: CASRFQQGGEQFF
size: few
V: TRBV7-8
D: -
J: TRBJ2-1

DNA: TGCAGTGCGGGTGGTCAGACAGAAAATAGCAATCAGCCCCAGCATTTT
CDR3: CSAGGQTENSNQPQHF
size: -
V: TRBV20-1
D: -
J: TRBJ1-5

DNA: TGCAGCGTTGAAGGGGCTTGGACAGGGGGAGTCTACGAGCAGTACTTC
CDR3: CSVEGAWTGGVYEQYF
size: many
V: TRBV29-1
D: TRBD1
J: TRBJ2-7

DNA: TGTGCCAGCAGCTTTGGGACAGGGGAGACCGGGGAGCTGTTTTTT
CDR3: CASSFGTGETGELFF
size: few
V: TRBV7-9
D: TRBD1
J: TRBJ2-2

DNA: TGTGCCACCAGTGATGCCACAGGGTTGGGCACAGATACGCAGTATTTT
CDR3: CATSDATGLGTDTQYF
size: -
V: TRBV24-1
D: -
J: TRBJ2-3

DNA: TGTGCCAGCAGCCAAGATTCCGGGGTCGGTACTGAAGCTTTCTTT
CDR3: CASSQDSGVGTEAFF
size: few
V: TRBV4-2
D: -
J: TRBJ1-1

DNA: TGTGCCAGCAGCCGGACAGAGTTTAATGAGCAGTTCTTC
CDR3: CASSRTEFNEQFF
size: -
V: TRBV7-7
D: -
J: TRBJ2-1

DNA: TGTGCCAGCAGCCAAGATCGGCTAGCGGTTCAAGAGACCCAGTACTTC
CDR3: CASSQDRLAVQETQYF
size: -
V: TRBV4-2
D: TRBD2
J: TRBJ2-5

DNA: TGCAGTGTTGTACAGGGTAGGGACGCTGAAGCTTTCTTT
CDR3: CSVVQGRDAEAFF
size: -
V: TRBV20-1
D: -
J: TRBJ1-1

DNA: TGTGCCAGCTCCATTGGCTACGAGCAGTACTTC
CDR3: CASSIGYEQYF
size: many
V: TRBV28
D: -
J: TRBJ2-7

DNA: TGTGCCAGCAGCTTACCGCGGGGGGGTTCAGATACGCAGTATTTT
CDR3: CASSLPRGGSDTQYF
size: few
V: TRBV7-2
D: TRBD2
J: TRBJ2-3

DNA: TGCTCCAGCAGAGCGTTAGCGCCCCAAAAGAACATTCAGTACTTC
CDR3: CSSRALAPQKNIQYF
size: -
V: TRBV5-1
D: -
J: TRBJ2-4

DNA: TGTGCCAGCAGCGTAGGGGACAGGGTTTCACCCCTCCACTTT
CDR3: CASSVGDRVSPLHF
size: few
V: TRBV9
D: TRBD1
J: TRBJ1-6

DNA: TGTGCCAGCAGTCTGCAGACAGGGGGGGAGACCCAGTACTTC
CDR3: CASSLQTGGETQYF
size: many
V: TRBV7-2
D: TRBD1
J: TRBJ2-5

DNA: TGCAGTGCTAGAGATGGGGGCGCCTTATCGGGCAATGAGCAGTTCTTC
CDR3: CSARDGGALSGNEQFF
size: -
V: TRBV20-1
D: -
J: TRBJ2-1

DNA: TGCGCCAGCAGCTTGGACGGGGGGAGCCAGTACTTC
CDR3: CASSLDGGSQYF
size: -
V: TRBV5-1
D: TRBD2
J: TRBJ2-7

DNA: TGTGCCAGCAGCCCACAGACAGGAGGCGTGCAAGAGACCCAGTACTTC
CDR3: CASSPQTGGVQETQYF
size: -
V: TRBV7-6
D: -
J: TRBJ2-5

DNA: TGTGCCAGCAGGGCGCCCGGGACAGGGCGATGGGGCGGGGAGCTGTTTTTT
CDR3: CASRAPGTGRWGGELFF
size: -
V: TRBV12-3/TRBV12-4
D: TRBD1
J: TRBJ2-2

DNA: TGTGCCACCAGCAGAGATGGGCAGATCCCAGATACGCAGTATTTT
CDR3: CATSRDGQIPDTQYF
size: -
V: TRBV15
D: -
J: TRBJ2-3

DNA: TGTGCCAGCTCTGGGATGGCGGGGACCTACAATGAGCAGTTCTTC
CDR3: CASSGMAGTYNEQFF
size: -
V: TRBV2
D: -
J: TRBJ2-1

DNA: TGTGCCACCAGCAGAGAAGGGTTCCGGGGGTACCAAGAGACCCAGTACTTC
CDR3: CATSREGFRGYQETQYF
size: -
V: TRBV15
D: -
J: TRBJ2-5

DNA: TGTGCCAGCAGTTTTCGAGTGAGCACAGATACGCAGTATTTT
CDR3: CASSFRVSTDTQYF
size: few
V: TRBV12-3/TRBV12-4
D: -
J: TRBJ2-3

DNA: TGTGCCAGCAGCTTGGTTCGTTTCCGGGACAGGGACCTCAATGAGCAGTTCTTC
CDR3: CASSLVRFRDRDLNEQFF
size: -
V: TRBV5-6
D: TRBD1
J: TRBJ2-1

DNA: TGTGCCAGCAGCTGGGGACAGGGGTTCACCGGGGAGCTGTTTTTT
CDR3: CASSWGQGFTGELFF
size: -
V: TRBV5-5
D: TRBD1
J: TRBJ2-2

DNA: TGTGCCAGCAGCTTGGGAGAATACAATGAGCAGTTCTTC
CDR3: CASSLGEYNEQFF
size: -
V: TRBV11-2
D: -
J: TRBJ2-1

DNA: TGTGCCAGCAGCGTAGGGACTAGCGGGGGGCTGAGCTCCTACAATGAGCAGTTCTTC
CDR3: CASSVGTSGGLSSYNEQFF
size: -
V: TRBV9
D: TRBD2
J: TRBJ2-1

DNA: TGTGCCAGCTCACCACAAAGAGATACGCAGTATTTT
CDR3: CASSPQRDTQYF
size: -
V: TRBV18
D: -
J: TRBJ2-3

DNA: TGCGCCAGCAGCCGGGGACAGATCTCTGGGGCCAACGTCCTGACTTTC
CDR3: CASSRGQISGANVLTF
size: -
V: TRBV5-1
D: TRBD1
J: TRBJ2-6

DNA: TGTGCCAGCACCCAAGTGTCTGAAGCTTTCTTT
CDR3: CASTQVSEAFF
size: -
V: TRBV12-3/TRBV12-4
D: -
J: TRBJ1-1

DNA: TGCAGTGCTAGACCTCCTCCGGGACAGCTATACACAGATACGCAGTATTTT
CDR3: CSARPPPGQLYTDTQYF
size: few
V: TRBV20-1
D: TRBD1
J: TRBJ2-3

DNA: TGCAGTGCTAGCCCGAGCGGGAGCCAAGAGACCCAGTACTTC
CDR3: CSASPSGSQETQYF
size: -
V: TRBV20-1
D: TRBD2
J: TRBJ2-5

DNA: TGTGCCAGCAGTGAAGTAGGTCAGGGGACTGAAGCTTTCTTT
CDR3: CASSEVGQGTEAFF
size: few
V: TRBV2
D: -
J: TRBJ1-1

DNA: TGCAGTGCTAGCCTACAGGGACCTCAAGAGACCCAGTACTTC
CDR3: CSASLQGPQETQYF
size: -
V: TRBV20-1
D: -
J: TRBJ2-5

DNA: TGTGCCAGCAGCTTATCCGGAACGAACAATGAGCAGTTCTTC
CDR3: CASSLSGTNNEQFF
size: -
V: TRBV7-2
D: -
J: TRBJ2-1

DNA: TGTGCCAGCAGAAAGGAAAGCAATCAGCCCCAGCATTTT
CDR3: CASRKESNQPQHF
size: -
V: TRBV12-3/TRBV12-4
D: -
J: TRBJ1-5

DNA: TGTGCCACCAGGGACGTGCGTGGCTACACCTTC
CDR3: CATRDVRGYTF
size: -
V: TRBV28
D: -
J: TRBJ1-2

DNA: TGTGCCATCAGGCGGGACACCCAAGAGACCCAGTACTTC
CDR3: CAIRRDTQETQYF
size: few
V: TRBV10-3
D: -
J: TRBJ2-5

DNA: TGTGCCAGCAGTTTACGACGGACATTGAACCGCCCGCCCACTGAAGCTTTCTTT
CDR3: CASSLRRTLNRPPTEAFF
size: many
V: TRBV12-3/TRBV12-4
D: -
J: TRBJ1-1

DNA: TGTGCCAGCAGCCAAGAGGCACTAGCGGGAGGAGGGGAGACCCAGTACTTC
CDR3: CASSQEALAGGGETQYF
size: many
V: TRBV4-2
D: TRBD2
J: TRBJ2-5

DNA: TGTGCCAGCAGCTCGACTAGTGGGGAGACCCAGTACTTC
CDR3: CASSSTSGETQYF
size: -
V: TRBV11-2
D: -
J: TRBJ2-5

DNA: TGCAGTGCTAGTCGGTCGGGGGGCCAGGAGCAGCCCCAGCATTTT
CDR3: CSASRSGGQEQPQHF
size: -
V: TRBV20-1
D: -
J: TRBJ1-5

DNA: TGTGCCAGCAGCTTAGGGGGCCTAGCGGGGAACGAGCAGTACTTC
CDR3: CASSLGGLAGNEQYF
size: many
V: TRBV7-2
D: TRBD2
J: TRBJ2-7

DNA: TGCAGTGCTGAGGACAGGGGACCTTCACCCCTCCACTTT
CDR3: CSAEDRGPSPLHF
size: -
V: TRBV20-1
D: TRBD1
J: TRBJ1-6

DNA: TGTGCCTCCCGACAGCTTGGCTACAATGAGCAGTTCTTC
CDR3: CASRQLGYNEQFF
size: many
V: TRBV30
D: -
J: TRBJ2-1

DNA: TGTGCCAGCAGCTCGACCTCCAAGGGCTTATACTACGAGCAGTACTTC
CDR3: CASSSTSKGLYYEQYF
size: few
V: TRBV7-2
D: -
J: TRBJ2-7

DNA: TGTGCCAGCAGGGACAGGACCGGGGTCTTAGATTCACCCCTCCACTTT
CDR3: CASRDRTGVLDSPLHF
size: few
V: TRBV6-1
D: TRBD1
J: TRBJ1-6

DNA: TGTGCCACCAGTGAGTCTAGCGGGAAGCGTTACAATGAGCAGTTCTTC
CDR3: CATSESSGKRYNEQFF
size: -
V: TRBV24-1
D: TRBD2
J: TRBJ2-1

DNA: TGTGCCAGCAGTGAAGGGACTAGCGGGGACTCAGATACGCAGTATTTT
CDR3: CASSEGTSGDSDTQYF
size: few
V: TRBV2
D: TRBD2
J: TRBJ2-3

DNA: TGTGCCAGCAGGAAGGGGTTCTCAGGCGAGCAGTACTTC
CDR3: CASRKGFSGEQYF
size: -
V: TRBV27
D: -
J: TRBJ2-7